This TCR beta chain was sequenced during a study of response to subunit inactivated influenza vaccine. Of note for this clonotype: The antigen remains unidentified.

TCRdb processed the RT-PCR reads anew with MiXCR; each CDR3 protein has one entry. Of 200,000 to 300,000 distinct CDR3 sequences detected, roughly an eighth appear once; the ten largest clones hold about 8%. Overall study findings and caveats: Authors suggested few new T cells are recruited by each seasonal influenza vaccination.

The germline V gene encodes CDR1 SGHRS and CDR2 YFSETQ. The CDR3 spans 17 residues. Losses at the gene ends were 4 bases for V and 4 bases for J; bases not matched to a gene: 14. This chain uses TRBV5-1 with TRBJ2-7; 10 bases agree with TRBD2. The source is a man aged 45-65 years who received an inactivated influenza vaccine. The specimen was non-naive T cells sorted from PBMCs, collected around 14 days before vaccination. Here the CDR3 reads CASSPRLAGALGYEQYF. Here the CDR3 DNA reads TGCGCCAGCAGCCCTCGTCTAGCGGGAGCCCTGGGGTACGAGCAGTACTTC.